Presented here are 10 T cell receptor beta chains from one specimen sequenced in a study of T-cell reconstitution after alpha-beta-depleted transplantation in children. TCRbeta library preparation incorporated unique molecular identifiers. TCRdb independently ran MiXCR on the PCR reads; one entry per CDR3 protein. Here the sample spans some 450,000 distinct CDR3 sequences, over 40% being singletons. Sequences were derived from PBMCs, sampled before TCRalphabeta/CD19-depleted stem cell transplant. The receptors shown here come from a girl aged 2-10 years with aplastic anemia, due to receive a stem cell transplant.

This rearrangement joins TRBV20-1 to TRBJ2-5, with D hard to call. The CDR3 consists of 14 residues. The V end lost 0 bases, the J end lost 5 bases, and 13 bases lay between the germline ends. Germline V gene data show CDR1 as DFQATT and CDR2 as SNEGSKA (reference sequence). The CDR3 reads CSARDSDAGETQYF. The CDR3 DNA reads TGCAGTGCTAGAGACTCGGACGCCGGCGAGACCCAGTACTTC.

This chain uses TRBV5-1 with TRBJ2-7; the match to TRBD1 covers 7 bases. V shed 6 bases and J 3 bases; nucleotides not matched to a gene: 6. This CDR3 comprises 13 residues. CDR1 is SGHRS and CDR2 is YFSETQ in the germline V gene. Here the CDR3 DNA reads TGCGCCAGCAAGAGGACAGGAAACTACGAGCAGTACTTC. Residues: CASKRTGNYEQYF.

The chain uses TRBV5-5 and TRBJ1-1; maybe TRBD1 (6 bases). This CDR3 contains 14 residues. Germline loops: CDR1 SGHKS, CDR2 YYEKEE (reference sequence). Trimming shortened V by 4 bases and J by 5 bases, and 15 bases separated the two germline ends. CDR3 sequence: CASSRGGQGTEAFF. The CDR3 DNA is TGTGCCAGCAGCCGCGGGGGGCAAGGGACTGAAGCTTTCTTT.

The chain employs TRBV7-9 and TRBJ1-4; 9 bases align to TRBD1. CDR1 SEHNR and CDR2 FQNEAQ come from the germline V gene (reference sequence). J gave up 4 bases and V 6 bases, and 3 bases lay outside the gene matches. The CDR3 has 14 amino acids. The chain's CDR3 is CASRTGGVNEKLFF. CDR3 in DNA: TGTGCCAGCAGGACAGGGGGGGTTAATGAAAAACTGTTTTTT.

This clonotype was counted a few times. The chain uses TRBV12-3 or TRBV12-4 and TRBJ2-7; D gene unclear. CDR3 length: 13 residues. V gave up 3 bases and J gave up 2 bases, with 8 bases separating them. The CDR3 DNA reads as TGTGCCAGCAGTTTTTCCGGGCCCTACGAGCAGTACTTC. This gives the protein CASSFSGPYEQYF.

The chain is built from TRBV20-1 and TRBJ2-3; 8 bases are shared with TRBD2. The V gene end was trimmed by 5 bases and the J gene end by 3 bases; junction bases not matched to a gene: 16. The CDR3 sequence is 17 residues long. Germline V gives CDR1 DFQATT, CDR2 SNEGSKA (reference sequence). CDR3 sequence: CSAGPAGKRGRTDTQYF. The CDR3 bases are TGCAGTGCTGGACCGGCGGGGAAGCGGGGGAGAACAGATACGCAGTATTTT.

CDR3 protein: CASSLVYGTGNTIYF. The CDR3 nucleotides are TGTGCCAGCAGCTTGGTATACGGGACTGGAAACACCATATATTTT. The V and J genes are TRBV7-6 and TRBJ1-3, with D unclear. Trimming cost V 3 bases and J 2 bases, with 11 bases left between them. Germline CDR1 is SGHVS and CDR2 is FNYEAQ. CDR3 length equals 15 residues. Drawing the rest from reference TRBV7-6 and TRBJ1-3, the complete variable domain is GAGVSQSPRYKVTKRGQDVALRCDPISGHVSLYWYRQALGQGPEFLTYFNYEAQQDKSGLPNDRFSAERPEGSISTLTIQRTEQRDSAMYRCASSLVYGTGNTIYFGEGSWLTVV.

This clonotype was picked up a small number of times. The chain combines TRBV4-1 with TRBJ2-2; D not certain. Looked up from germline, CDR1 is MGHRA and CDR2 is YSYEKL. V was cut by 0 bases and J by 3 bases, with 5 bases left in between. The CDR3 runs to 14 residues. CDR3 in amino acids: CASSQEWDTGELFF. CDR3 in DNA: TGCGCCAGCAGCCAAGAGTGGGACACCGGGGAGCTGTTTTTT.

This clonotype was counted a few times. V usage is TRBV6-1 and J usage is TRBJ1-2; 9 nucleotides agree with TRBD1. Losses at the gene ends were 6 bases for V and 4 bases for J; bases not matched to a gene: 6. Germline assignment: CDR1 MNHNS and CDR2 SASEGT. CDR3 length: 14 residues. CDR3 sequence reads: CASSKTTGGYGYTF. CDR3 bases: TGTGCCAGCAGCAAGACGACAGGGGGCTATGGCTACACCTTC.

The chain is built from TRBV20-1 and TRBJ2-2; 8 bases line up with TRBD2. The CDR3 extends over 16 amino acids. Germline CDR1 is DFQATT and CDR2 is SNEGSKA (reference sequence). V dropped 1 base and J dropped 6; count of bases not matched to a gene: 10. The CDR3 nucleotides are TGCAGTGCTAGAGCCCACGTCGGAGCGGGAGCCGGGGAGCTGTTTTTT. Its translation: CSARAHVGAGAGELFF.